A selection of T cell receptor beta chains follows, all from one sample in a study of cytomegalovirus exposure and HLA in healthy donors. The assay was immunoSEQ multiplex PCR, and TCRdb's table has in-frame clones only and misses some. This table has some 200,000 clones, 55% to 75% appearing once. Source material: PBMCs. These receptors originate from a man aged 35-49 years in good health and CMV-seropositive. The CDR3 runs from the conserved cysteine through the conserved F or W. A D gene is named only where the DNA matches it firmly. Some rows mark clone size as missing; the rest say once, few, many or name a class of expanded clone.

size: medium-sized
D: TRBD1
J: TRBJ1-2
V: TRBV5-5
CDR3: CASIYRDSANYGYTF
DNA: TGTGCCAGCATCTACCGGGACAGTGCTAACTATGGCTACACCTTC

size: -
D: -
J: TRBJ2-7
V: TRBV19
CDR3: CASSIQGTPYEQYF
DNA: TGTGCCAGTAGTATACAGGGGACCCCCTACGAGCAGTACTTC

size: -
D: -
J: TRBJ2-7
V: TRBV5-4
CDR3: CASSHQAGPPYEQYF
DNA: TGTGCCAGCAGCCACCAAGCGGGCCCTCCCTACGAGCAGTACTTC

size: -
D: -
J: TRBJ1-2
V: TRBV7-9
CDR3: CASAPDFSGYTF
DNA: TGTGCCAGCGCTCCGGACTTCAGTGGCTACACCTTC

size: -
D: -
J: TRBJ1-1
V: TRBV7-9
CDR3: CASRLQVEAFF
DNA: TGTGCCAGCAGACTACAGGTTGAAGCTTTCTTT

size: once
D: -
J: TRBJ1-2
V: TRBV29-1
CDR3: CSAETRGGDGYTF
DNA: TGCAGCGCCGAGACCAGGGGAGGGGATGGCTACACCTTC

size: few
D: -
J: TRBJ2-3
V: TRBV4-1
CDR3: CASSSWAATDTQYF
DNA: TGCGCCAGCAGCTCTTGGGCAGCCACAGATACGCAGTATTTT

size: -
D: -
J: TRBJ1-1
V: TRBV19
CDR3: CASRGDPRLEAFF
DNA: TGTGCCAGTAGAGGTGATCCGAGACTTGAAGCTTTCTTT

size: -
D: TRBD1
J: TRBJ2-2
V: TRBV7-9
CDR3: CASSRRGTGGAPSGGELFF
DNA: TGTGCCAGCAGCCGCCGCGGGACAGGGGGAGCACCCTCCGGAGGGGAGCTGTTTTTT

size: -
D: -
J: TRBJ2-3
V: TRBV11-3
CDR3: CASSPAGTDTQYF
DNA: TGTGCCAGCAGCCCCGCAGGCACAGATACGCAGTATTTT

size: -
D: -
J: TRBJ1-5
V: TRBV6-1
CDR3: CASGRDENQPQHF
DNA: TGTGCCAGCGGGCGGGATGAGAATCAGCCCCAGCATTTT

size: -
D: TRBD1
J: TRBJ2-7
V: TRBV29-1
CDR3: CSVEPNRGYEQYF
DNA: TGCAGCGTTGAACCAAACAGGGGCTACGAGCAGTACTTC

size: -
D: TRBD1
J: TRBJ2-5
V: TRBV19
CDR3: CASSRGTARFDQYF
DNA: TGTGCCAGTAGCAGAGGGACAGCCCGATTTGACCAGTACTTC

size: few
D: -
J: TRBJ1-5
V: TRBV29-1
CDR3: CSVAGEWNQPQHF
DNA: TGCAGCGTGGCAGGGGAGTGGAATCAGCCCCAGCATTTT

size: -
D: TRBD1
J: TRBJ2-3
V: TRBV4-3
CDR3: CASSQDWGQGTDTQYF
DNA: TGCGCCAGCAGCCAAGATTGGGGACAGGGTACAGATACGCAGTATTTT

size: -
D: -
J: TRBJ2-1
V: TRBV6-1
CDR3: CATGRGWLVYNEQFF
DNA: TGTGCCACAGGTAGGGGGTGGCTCGTCTACAATGAGCAGTTCTTC

size: -
D: TRBD1
J: TRBJ2-1
V: TRBV5-4
CDR3: CASSSQGVAANEQFF
DNA: TGTGCCAGCAGCTCTCAGGGGGTTGCGGCCAATGAGCAGTTCTTC

size: -
D: -
J: TRBJ1-1
V: TRBV11-2
CDR3: CASSHRVTTEAFF
DNA: TGTGCCAGCAGTCACAGGGTCACCACTGAAGCTTTCTTT

size: once
D: -
J: TRBJ1-6
V: TRBV7-9
CDR3: CASSLEGHLHF
DNA: TGTGCCAGCAGCTTAGAAGGACACCTCCACTTT

size: -
D: -
J: TRBJ1-1
V: TRBV5-4
CDR3: CASSPLGGGTNTEAFF
DNA: TGTGCCAGCAGCCCACTGGGTGGGGGCACGAACACTGAAGCTTTCTTT

size: few
D: -
J: TRBJ1-1
V: TRBV6-1
CDR3: CASSERGDSGSEAFF
DNA: TGTGCCAGCAGTGAACGGGGGGATTCCGGATCTGAAGCTTTCTTT

size: few
D: -
J: TRBJ1-1
V: TRBV6-1
CDR3: CATRVGTGMNTEAFF
DNA: TGTGCCACCCGCGTGGGTACCGGGATGAACACTGAAGCTTTCTTT

size: once
D: TRBD1
J: TRBJ1-5
V: TRBV7-2
CDR3: CASSLQGDQPQHF
DNA: TGTGCCAGCAGTCTTCAGGGGGATCAGCCCCAGCATTTT

size: -
D: -
J: TRBJ1-5
V: TRBV5-5
CDR3: CASSWDGGRGQPQHF
DNA: TGTGCCAGCAGCTGGGACGGGGGGCGAGGTCAGCCCCAGCATTTT

size: -
D: -
J: TRBJ1-4
V: TRBV21-1
CDR3: CASSKFPSSRVTTNEKLFF
DNA: TGTGCCAGCAGCAAATTTCCCTCCAGCAGGGTTACAACTAATGAAAAACTGTTTTTT

size: -
D: -
J: TRBJ2-3
V: TRBV2
CDR3: CASSYRLTDTQYF
DNA: TGTGCCAGCAGTTACAGGCTCACAGATACGCAGTATTTT

size: -
D: TRBD1
J: TRBJ2-7
V: TRBV4-1
CDR3: CASSRTGGTSSYEQYF
DNA: TGCGCCAGCAGCCGGACAGGGGGGACGTCTTCCTACGAGCAGTACTTC

size: few
D: TRBD1
J: TRBJ1-1
V: TRBV19
CDR3: CASSAGTVNTEAFF
DNA: TGTGCCAGTAGTGCCGGGACAGTGAACACTGAAGCTTTCTTT

size: -
D: -
J: TRBJ1-3
V: TRBV11-2
CDR3: CASSPFGRFSGNTIYF
DNA: TGTGCCAGCAGCCCCTTTGGGCGATTCTCTGGAAACACCATATATTTT

size: -
D: -
J: TRBJ2-7
V: TRBV15
CDR3: CATSRLLSYEQYF
DNA: TGTGCCACCAGCAGGTTGTTATCCTACGAGCAGTACTTC

size: once
D: TRBD1
J: TRBJ1-4
V: TRBV7-9
CDR3: CASRSPGTGLEKLFF
DNA: TGTGCCAGCAGGTCTCCAGGGACAGGGCTGGAAAAACTGTTTTTT

size: -
D: TRBD1
J: TRBJ2-2
V: TRBV5-4
CDR3: CASSIGGQGAFGELFF
DNA: TGTGCCAGCAGCATTGGGGGACAGGGGGCGTTCGGGGAGCTGTTTTTT

size: few
D: TRBD2
J: TRBJ2-7
V: TRBV6-1
CDR3: CASRGSGLPPEQYF
DNA: TGTGCCAGCAGAGGCTCGGGACTACCCCCCGAGCAGTACTTC

size: -
D: TRBD1
J: TRBJ1-2
V: TRBV6-5
CDR3: CASSRETGMHGYTF
DNA: TGTGCCAGCAGCAGAGAGACAGGGATGCATGGCTACACCTTC

size: -
D: -
J: TRBJ2-7
V: TRBV5-1
CDR3: CASSLEASKGYEQYF
DNA: TGCGCCAGCAGCTTGGAGGCATCGAAGGGGTACGAGCAGTACTTC

size: few
D: -
J: TRBJ1-5
V: TRBV2
CDR3: CASSAVVGLNQPQHF
DNA: TGTGCCAGCAGTGCGGTAGTGGGCCTAAATCAGCCCCAGCATTTT

size: -
D: -
J: TRBJ1-1
V: TRBV29-1
CDR3: CSVEDTRGAFF
DNA: TGCAGCGTTGAAGATACGCGCGGAGCTTTCTTT

size: -
D: -
J: TRBJ1-2
V: TRBV6-5
CDR3: CASSYSPRGSNYGYTF
DNA: TGTGCCAGCAGTTACTCCCCGAGGGGGTCTAACTATGGCTACACCTTC

size: -
D: TRBD1
J: TRBJ2-1
V: TRBV18
CDR3: CASSTTTGPTNEQFF
DNA: TGTGCCAGCTCAACTACGACAGGGCCCACGAATGAGCAGTTCTTC

size: -
D: TRBD1
J: TRBJ1-4
V: TRBV19
CDR3: CASNQPGTGYEKLFF
DNA: TGTGCCAGTAATCAGCCGGGGACAGGCTATGAAAAACTGTTTTTT

size: -
D: -
J: TRBJ2-1
V: TRBV6-1
CDR3: CASPRDSYNEQFF
DNA: TGTGCCAGCCCGCGGGATTCCTACAATGAGCAGTTCTTC

size: once
D: -
J: TRBJ1-6
V: TRBV7-8
CDR3: CASSLQQGNSPLHF
DNA: TGTGCCAGCAGCTTGCAGCAGGGTAATTCACCCCTCCACTTT

size: -
D: -
J: TRBJ2-3
V: TRBV7-7
CDR3: CASSPGRGGSTDTQYF
DNA: TGTGCCAGCAGCCCCGGAAGGGGGGGCAGCACAGATACGCAGTATTTT

size: few
D: -
J: TRBJ1-3
V: TRBV6-1
CDR3: CASSDGDSGNTIYF
DNA: TGTGCCAGCAGTGACGGGGACTCTGGAAACACCATATATTTT

size: -
D: -
J: TRBJ2-1
V: TRBV9
CDR3: CASSVAGLSYNEQFF
DNA: TGTGCCAGCAGCGTAGCGGGACTCTCCTACAATGAGCAGTTCTTC

size: few
D: TRBD1
J: TRBJ1-6
V: TRBV27
CDR3: CASSLSKGGSSPLHF
DNA: TGTGCCAGCAGTTTATCGAAAGGGGGCTCTTCACCCCTCCACTTT

size: -
D: -
J: TRBJ1-2
V: TRBV7-9
CDR3: CASSSQGKLQGGYTF
DNA: TGTGCCAGCAGCTCCCAAGGGAAACTCCAGGGGGGCTACACCTTC

size: few
D: -
J: TRBJ1-1
V: TRBV9
CDR3: CASSVATGTEAFF
DNA: TGTGCCAGCAGCGTAGCTACGGGCACTGAAGCTTTCTTT

size: once
D: TRBD1
J: TRBJ1-4
V: TRBV28
CDR3: CASSSTQGATNEKLFF
DNA: TGTGCCAGCAGTTCCACACAGGGGGCAACTAATGAAAAACTGTTTTTT

size: -
D: -
J: TRBJ1-3
V: TRBV4-2
CDR3: CASSRGEGGFGNTIYF
DNA: TGTGCCAGCAGCCGCGGAGAGGGGGGGTTTGGAAACACCATATATTTT

size: -
D: -
J: TRBJ2-1
V: TRBV5-1
CDR3: CASSDGTQVYNEQFF
DNA: TGCGCCAGCAGCGACGGGACTCAGGTCTACAATGAGCAGTTCTTC

size: few
D: TRBD1
J: TRBJ2-7
V: TRBV15
CDR3: CATSPTGGTYEQYF
DNA: TGTGCCACCAGCCCTACAGGGGGTACCTACGAGCAGTACTTC

size: -
D: TRBD2
J: TRBJ2-7
V: TRBV5-6
CDR3: CASSFRSTGGYEQYF
DNA: TGTGCCAGCAGCTTTAGATCTACGGGGGGTTACGAGCAGTACTTC

size: -
D: TRBD2
J: TRBJ2-2
V: TRBV5-4
CDR3: CASSLPGLAGGKVELFF
DNA: TGTGCCAGCAGCTTGCCCGGACTAGCGGGGGGGAAGGTGGAGCTGTTTTTT

size: -
D: -
J: TRBJ2-2
V: TRBV28
CDR3: CASSLPQGDTGELFF
DNA: TGTGCCAGCAGTTTACCACAGGGAGACACCGGGGAGCTGTTTTTT

size: -
D: -
J: TRBJ1-1
V: TRBV7-2
CDR3: CASSLQDSTEAFF
DNA: TGTGCCAGCAGCTTACAGGATAGTACTGAAGCTTTCTTT

size: -
D: TRBD2
J: TRBJ2-1
V: TRBV10-1
CDR3: CASSIPGLASDGRDEQFF
DNA: TGCGCCAGCAGCATACCGGGACTAGCGTCGGACGGCCGGGATGAGCAGTTCTTC

size: -
D: -
J: TRBJ1-1
V: TRBV7-8
CDR3: CASSLVRDATEAFF
DNA: TGTGCCAGCAGCTTAGTGCGGGACGCAACTGAAGCTTTCTTT

size: -
D: TRBD1
J: TRBJ1-6
V: TRBV11-2
CDR3: CASSLGGGMDRGTSPLHF
DNA: TGTGCCAGCAGCTTGGGGGGGGGAATGGACAGGGGGACTTCACCCCTCCACTTT